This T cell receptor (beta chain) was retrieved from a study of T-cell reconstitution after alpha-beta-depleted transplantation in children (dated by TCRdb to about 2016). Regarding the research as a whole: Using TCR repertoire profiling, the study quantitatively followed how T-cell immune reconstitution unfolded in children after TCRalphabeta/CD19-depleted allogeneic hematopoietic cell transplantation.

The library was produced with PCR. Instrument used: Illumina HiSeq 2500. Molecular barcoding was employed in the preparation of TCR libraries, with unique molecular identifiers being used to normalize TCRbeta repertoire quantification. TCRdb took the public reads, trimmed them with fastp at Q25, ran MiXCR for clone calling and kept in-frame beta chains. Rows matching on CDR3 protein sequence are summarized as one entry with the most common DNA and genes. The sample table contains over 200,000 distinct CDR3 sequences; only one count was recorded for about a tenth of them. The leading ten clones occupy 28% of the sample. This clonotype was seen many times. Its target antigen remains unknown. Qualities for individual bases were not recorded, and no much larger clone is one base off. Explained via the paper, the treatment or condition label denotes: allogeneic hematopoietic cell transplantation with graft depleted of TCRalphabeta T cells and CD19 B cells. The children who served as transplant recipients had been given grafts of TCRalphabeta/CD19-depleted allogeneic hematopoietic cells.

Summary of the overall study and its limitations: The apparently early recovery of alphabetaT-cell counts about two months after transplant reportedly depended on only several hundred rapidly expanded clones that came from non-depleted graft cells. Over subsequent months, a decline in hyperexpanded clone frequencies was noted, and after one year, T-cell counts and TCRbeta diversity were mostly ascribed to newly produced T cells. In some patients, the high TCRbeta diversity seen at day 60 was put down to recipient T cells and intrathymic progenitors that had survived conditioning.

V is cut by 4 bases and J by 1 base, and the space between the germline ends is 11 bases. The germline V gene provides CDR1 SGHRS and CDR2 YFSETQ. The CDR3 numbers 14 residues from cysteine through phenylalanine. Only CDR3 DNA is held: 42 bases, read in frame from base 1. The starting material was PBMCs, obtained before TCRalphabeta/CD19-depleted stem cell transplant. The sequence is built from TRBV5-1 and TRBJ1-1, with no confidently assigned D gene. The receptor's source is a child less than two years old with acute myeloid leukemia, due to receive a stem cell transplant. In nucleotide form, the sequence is TGCGCCAGCAGCCCTACTGGACCGAACACTGAAGCTTTCTTT. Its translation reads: CASSPTGPNTEAFF.